This T cell receptor (beta chain) comes out of a study of blood T cell repertoires in COVID-19. The protocol was immunoSEQ multiplex PCR, while the TCRdb copy is restricted to in-frame clones and leaves out a portion. The table records hundreds of thousands of clones, roughly 87% of them present only once. With 0 bases removed from V and 2 bases from J, the gap between germline ends came to 15 bases. Germline V lookup: CDR1 SGHRS, CDR2 YFSETQ. The CDR3 sequence is 18 residues long. Sequencing used PBMCs or T cells enriched from blood (not recorded which). V usage is TRBV5-1 and J usage is TRBJ2-6; perhaps TRBD2 as D (5 bases). The clonotype comes from a woman aged 25 to 39 who had recovered from COVID-19. The CDR3 reads CASSLGAGFFPGANVLTF. The DNA of the CDR3 is TGCGCCAGCAGCTTGGGGGCGGGTTTCTTCCCTGGGGCCAACGTCCTGACTTTC.